The 3 T cell receptor beta chains listed next were all sequenced from one sample in a study of T cell changes during pregnancy in multiple sclerosis. Generated by immunoSEQ multiplex PCR, the TCRdb table keeps only in-frame clones and is missing some. The data contain about 72,000 clones, roughly 91% of them singletons. The sequencing here drew on peripheral blood, taken in the third trimester of pregnancy. The receptor source for this set is a female donor in good health, enrolled as a control in a pregnancy study.

The gene calls are TRBV28 and TRBJ1-6, with 9 bases lining up with TRBD1. Trimming removed 2 bases from V and 3 bases from J; junction bases left unmatched: 11. This CDR3 has 19 amino acids. Germline values: CDR1 MDHEN, CDR2 SYDVKM. CDR3 sequence reads: CASSLHRGLRVHYNSPLHF. CDR3 nucleotide sequence: TGTGCCAGCAGTTTACACAGGGGGCTAAGAGTTCACTATAATTCACCCCTCCACTTT.

The chain has TRBV9 and TRBJ2-3; possibly TRBD2 for D (5 bases). Per germline, CDR1 SGDLS and CDR2 YYNGEE. V lost 4 bases and J lost 2, with 14 bases in between. CDR3 size: 15 residues. The CDR3 sequence: CASSFPPEVTDTQYF. Written as DNA, the CDR3 is TGTGCCAGCAGCTTCCCTCCGGAGGTCACAGATACGCAGTATTTT. Together with reference TRBV9 and TRBJ2-3, the CDR3 gives the full variable domain: DSGVTQTPKHLITATGQRVTLRCSPRSGDLSVYWYQQSLDQGLQFLIQYYNGEERAKGNILERFSAQQFPDLHSELNLSSLELGDSALYFCASSFPPEVTDTQYFGPGTRLTVL.

The V gene is TRBV28, the J gene TRBJ1-5; TRBD1 aligns across 10 bases. The germline gives CDR1 MDHEN, CDR2 SYDVKM. The CDR3 is 15 residues long. V gave up 8 bases and J gave up 4 bases; unmatched junction bases: 8. The CDR3 DNA sequence: TGTGCCAGCGATCTACCGGGACAGGGGAATCAGCCCCAGCATTTT. Its translation: CASDLPGQGNQPQHF. The entire variable domain, with the rest obtained from reference TRBV28 and TRBJ1-5, is as follows: DVKVTQSSRYLVKRTGEKVFLECVQDMDHENMFWYRQDPGLGLRLIYFSYDVKMKEKGDIPEGYSVSREKKERFSLILESASTNQTSMYLCASDLPGQGNQPQHFGDGTRLSIL.